This T cell receptor beta chain was captured in a study of shared clonotypes between healthy human individuals. Germline CDR1 LNHDA, CDR2 SQIVND (reference sequence). J gave up 8 bases and V 3 bases, and 14 bases lay outside the gene matches. The CDR3 runs 16 residues. Generated by immunoSEQ multiplex PCR, the TCRdb table keeps only in-frame clones and is missing some. The data contain approximately 99,000 clones, roughly two thirds of them singletons. In CD8 memory, CD45RO+ cells were put together with CCR7-negative CD45RA+ TemRA cells. The source material was memory CD8+ T cells sorted from blood. Indicated subset: CD45RO+ cells pooled with CCR7-negative TemRA cells. The origin of this receptor is a woman between 25 and 40 years old in good health. The genes are TRBV19 and TRBJ1-2, with 8 bases lining up with TRBD1. This CDR3 reads CASSINGQGAIHGYTF. CDR3 nucleotides: TGTGCCAGTAGTATTAATGGTCAGGGGGCCATCCACGGCTACACCTTC.